These 17 T cell receptor beta chains were sequenced from one sample in a study of radiation and T cells in renal cell carcinoma. The table came from immunoSEQ multiplex PCR; TCRdb's copy has only in-frame clones and leaves some out. This table holds 150,000 or so clones, around 89% found once. Time point in this sample: baseline pretreatment blood. Treatment denoted: 15 Gy SBRT to primary tumor, nephrectomy 4 weeks later. The material sequenced was blood, taken from a patient whose treatment included radiotherapy and nephrectomy. All receptors derive from a woman aged 70-85 years with renal cell carcinoma.

The gene calls are TRBV15 and TRBJ2-3, with a tentative D call TRBD2 (7 bases). In germline, CDR1 is LNHNV, CDR2 YYDKDF (reference sequence). The CDR3 extends over 14 amino acids. V was trimmed by 5 bases and J by 5 bases, leaving 14 bases between them. CDR3 loop: CATSRGAGGDTQYF. The CDR3 coding sequence is TGTGCCACCAGCCGGGGGGCCGGGGGAGATACGCAGTATTTT.

This clone was picked up one time. The V gene is TRBV5-1, the J gene TRBJ1-5; 12 bases agree with TRBD1. CDR1 SGHRS and CDR2 YFSETQ come from the germline V gene. The CDR3 consists of 19 residues. Trimming took 0 bases from V and 0 from J; bases not matched to a gene: 7. The CDR3 spells CASSLVGDRGLLSNQPQHF. CDR3 nucleotide sequence: TGCGCCAGCAGCTTGGTTGGGGACAGGGGGCTCCTTAGCAATCAGCCCCAGCATTTT.

In its sample, this clone is medium-sized. This chain joins TRBV27 and TRBJ1-6, with D maybe TRBD1 (5 bases). V gave up 2 bases and J gave up 5 bases, with 10 bases separating them. Germline assignment: CDR1 MNHEY and CDR2 SMNVEV (reference sequence). The CDR3 totals 15 residues. The CDR3 sequence: CASSLGAGNNSPLHF. CDR3 in DNA: TGTGCCAGCAGTTTAGGGGCAGGGAATAATTCACCCCTCCACTTT.

The gene calls are TRBV28 and TRBJ2-3, with D possibly being TRBD1 (6 bases). The CDR3 has 15 amino acids. Trimming cost V 5 bases and J 6 bases, with 18 bases left between them. Germline CDR1 MDHEN, CDR2 SYDVKM. The CDR3 here is CASSEYRVKSDTQYF. As DNA, the CDR3 is TGTGCCAGCAGTGAGTACAGGGTGAAGTCGGATACGCAGTATTTT.

J is TRBJ2-6 and V is TRBV7-3; D is ambiguous. Trimming pared 6 bases from V and 0 bases from J, leaving 15 bases between. The germline CDR1 and CDR2 sequences are SGHTA and FQGTGA. The CDR3 covers 17 residues. The CDR3 loop is CASRLPGANSGANVLTF. The CDR3 nucleotides read TGTGCCAGCAGGTTGCCGGGTGCAAACTCTGGGGCCAACGTCCTGACTTTC.

The CDR3 protein is CAWTRLGLSYNEQFF. Here the CDR3 DNA reads TGTGCCTGGACTCGGCTTGGCCTCTCCTACAATGAGCAGTTCTTC. The genes are TRBV30 and TRBJ2-1, with no clear D. Germline CDR1 reads GTSNPN; CDR2 reads SVGIG (reference sequence). V shed 4 bases and J shed 0 bases, with 13 bases lying between them. The CDR3 has 15 amino acids.

V usage is TRBV7-2 and J usage is TRBJ2-1; 12 positions agree with TRBD2. In germline, CDR1 is SGHTA, CDR2 FQGNSA. This CDR3 contains 16 residues. After removal of 4 bases from V and 3 bases from J, the junction contained 4 bases not matched to a gene. CDR3 bases: TGTGCCAGCAGCTCCGGACTAGCGGGATTCTACAATGAGCAGTTCTTC. It specifies CASSSGLAGFYNEQFF.

The chain links TRBV25-1 to TRBJ1-2; D uncertain. V was clipped by 4 bases and J by 4 bases, with 13 bases between them. Germline assignment: CDR1 MGHDK and CDR2 SYGVNS. The length of the CDR3 is 14 residues. CDR3 sequence (DNA): TGTGCCAGCAGTGGGATCGGGGTCAGCTATGGCTACACCTTC. Encoded protein: CASSGIGVSYGYTF.

The rearrangement joins TRBV27 to TRBJ2-7; 10 nucleotides align to TRBD1. CDR3 size: 15 residues. From germline, CDR1 is MNHEY and CDR2 SMNVEV (reference sequence). V lost 0 bases and J lost 5; bases outside the gene matches: 4. Here the CDR3 reads CASSLSGQGSNEQYF. The CDR3 coding sequence is TGTGCCAGCAGTTTATCGGGACAGGGGTCTAACGAGCAGTACTTC.

The CDR3 region has the DNA TGCGCCAGCTCTTCGGGAGGGGTCAATTCACCCCTCCACTTT. Translating it yields CASSSGGVNSPLHF. The genes are TRBV4-1 and TRBJ1-6; a possible D gene is TRBD1 (5 bases). V was pared by 8 bases and J by 7 bases, with 15 bases between. Germline V gene sequence: CDR1 MGHRA, CDR2 YSYEKL. CDR3 length equals 14 residues.

This rearrangement joins TRBV5-6 to TRBJ2-5, with D hard to call. This CDR3 is built from 13 residues. Germline CDR1 SGHDT, CDR2 YYEEEE. Trimming left V 2 bases short and J 1 base short, with 6 bases between. The CDR3 spells CASSFQSQETQYF. DNA of the CDR3: TGTGCCAGCAGCTTTCAGTCCCAAGAGACCCAGTACTTC.

The chain links TRBV19 to TRBJ2-1, with 9 bases aligning to TRBD1. The CDR3 is 15 residues long. CDR1 is LNHDA, CDR2 SQIVND, per germline (reference sequence). J was trimmed by 0 bases and V by 3 bases; bases with no gene match: 0. In nucleotides, the CDR3 is TGTGCCAGTAGTATGGACAGGGGCTCCTACAATGAGCAGTTCTTC. It translates to CASSMDRGSYNEQFF.

V and J are TRBV5-4 and TRBJ2-2; D may be TRBD2 (5 bases). Trimming removed 5 bases at V and 4 bases at J, with 12 bases between. The length of the CDR3 is 14 residues. CDR1 and CDR2 from the germline V gene are SGHNT and YYREEE (reference sequence). CDR3 loop: CASRPSSSTGELFF. As DNA, the CDR3 is TGTGCCAGCAGGCCTTCTAGCAGCACCGGGGAGCTGTTTTTT.

The chain carries TRBV5-1 and TRBJ2-2, with TRBD1 identical over 8 bases. The CDR3 length is 16 residues. Losses at the gene ends were 5 bases for V and 1 base for J; bases not matched to a gene: 7. In germline, CDR1 is SGHRS, CDR2 YFSETQ. DNA for the CDR3: TGCGCCAGCAGGCTTACAGGGGGATGGAACACCGGGGAGCTGTTTTTT. The encoded protein is CASRLTGGWNTGELFF. The entire variable domain, with the rest obtained from reference TRBV5-1 and TRBJ2-2, is as follows: KAGVTQTPRYLIKTRGQQVTLSCSPISGHRSVSWYQQTPGQGLQFLFEYFSETQRNKGNFPGRFSGRQFSNSRSEMNVSTLELGDSALYLCASRLTGGWNTGELFFGEGSRLTVL.

This rearrangement joins TRBV4-3 to TRBJ2-1, with 9 bases matching TRBD2. The CDR3 is 16 amino acids. Germline V gene data show CDR1 as LGHNA and CDR2 as YSLEER. V trimming: 0 bases; J trimming: 7 bases; junction bases outside the gene matches: 7. As DNA, the CDR3 is TGCGCCAGCAGCCAAGATCTGGCGGGGGGGAAGAATGAGCAGTTCTTC. It yields the protein CASSQDLAGGKNEQFF.

The V and J genes are TRBV5-6 and TRBJ1-2, with unresolved D. The CDR3 has 16 residues. CDR1 SGHDT and CDR2 YYEEEE come from the germline V gene. Trimming took 2 bases from V and 4 from J, leaving 18 bases between them. CDR3 sequence: CASSLNSPGWAYGYTF. For the CDR3, the DNA is TGTGCCAGCAGCTTAAACTCCCCGGGGTGGGCCTATGGCTACACCTTC.

The chain has TRBV19 and TRBJ1-5, with unresolved D. The CDR3 is 16 amino acids. The germline CDR1 and CDR2 sequences are LNHDA and SQIVND (reference sequence). V was trimmed by 4 bases and J by 3 bases, leaving 16 bases between them. The CDR3 sequence: CASSTLREGTNQPQHF. The CDR3 bases are TGTGCCAGTAGTACCCTCCGTGAAGGCACCAATCAGCCCCAGCATTTT.